This T cell receptor (beta chain) was identified in a study of T cell changes during pregnancy in multiple sclerosis. Generated by immunoSEQ multiplex PCR, the TCRdb table keeps only in-frame clones and is missing some. The table shows 35,000 to 45,000 clones, with 80% to 95% occurring only once. Here the sequenced sample was CD4+ T cells from peripheral blood mononuclear cells, taken after pregnancy. This receptor was taken from a female donor in good health, enrolled as a control in a pregnancy study.

In DNA, the CDR3 is TGTGCCAGCAGTTTTCCCCCCGGGGTGGGGAAAACAGATACGCAGTATTTT. It codes for CASSFPPGVGKTDTQYF. The V call is TRBV27, the J call TRBJ2-3; D may be TRBD2 (5 bases). The CDR3 totals 17 residues. CDR1 and CDR2 (germline): MNHEY, SMNVEV (reference sequence). The V and J ends lost 3 bases and 3 bases respectively, with 19 bases between them.